These 2 T cell receptor beta chains share one sample of origin, sequenced in a study of blood T cell repertoires in COVID-19. Clones were sequenced by immunoSEQ multiplex PCR, and TCRdb holds only the in-frame ones, with some missing. The data contain roughly 210,000 clones, around 90% of them singletons. The sequenced sample consisted of peripheral blood. The origin of the receptors is a man in his sixties or seventies with acute or convalescent COVID-19.

The J gene is TRBJ2-2, the V gene TRBV5-4, with D tentatively TRBD1 (6 bases). Germline V gene data show CDR1 as SGHNT and CDR2 as YYREEE (reference sequence). This CDR3 is built from 15 residues. V was clipped by 0 bases and J by 3 bases, with 9 bases between them. This CDR3 reads CASSLGQDHTGELFF. The CDR3 coding sequence is TGTGCCAGCAGCTTGGGACAGGACCACACCGGGGAGCTGTTTTTT. The variable domain in full, completed from reference TRBV5-4 and TRBJ2-2, reads ETGVTQSPTHLIKTRGQQVTLRCSSQSGHNTVSWYQQALGQGPQFIFQYYREEENGRGNFPPRFSGLQFPNYSSELNVNALELDDSALYLCASSLGQDHTGELFFGEGSRLTVL.

The genes are TRBV9 and TRBJ1-2; 7 positions agree with TRBD1. Germline CDR1 SGDLS, CDR2 YYNGEE. The CDR3 has 17 amino acids. After removal of 3 bases from V and 0 bases from J, the junction contained 11 bases not matched to a gene. The CDR3, as DNA: TGTGCCAGCAGCGGGTCAAACCTGGGACAGTCTAACTATGGCTACACCTTC. It is translated as CASSGSNLGQSNYGYTF.